In this sample, the clone carrying this T cell receptor (beta chain) turned up a few times. Its antigen remains unknown. CDR1 is WNHNN, CDR2 SYGVQD, per germline (reference sequence). Deletions cut 0 bases from V and 3 bases from J, with 8 bases between. The CDR3 length is 14 residues. Investigators performed immunoSEQ version v3.0 at survey level. Sequenced by immunoSEQ multiplex PCR; TCRdb stores in-frame clones only, minus some. Seen here are some 23,000 clones, around three quarters observed once, and the top ten hold 10%. These data come from a study of long-term antiretroviral therapy in people with HIV. Study-wide points: Repertoires from HIV showed CDR3 length ranges narrower than those of controls.

This material consisted of unsorted PBMCs, taken 1.2 years after starting antiretroviral therapy. This chain uses TRBV10-1 with TRBJ1-1; TRBD1 is a possible D gene (6 bases). The TCR was taken from a woman in her 40s with HIV. CDR3 sequence: CASSESDSYTEAFF. CDR3 bases: TGCGCCAGCAGTGAGTCGGACAGTTACACTGAAGCTTTCTTT.